The sequence of this T cell receptor (beta chain) was determined in a study of identical twins. Overall study findings and caveats: Out-of-frame alpha sequences shared by twins were enriched for low generation probability.

The CDR3 has 16 amino acids. Germline-derived CDR1 and CDR2 are SGHTA and FQGNSA. On this clonotype itself: The antigen is undetermined.

TCRdb redid the calling of the 5' RACE reads with MiXCR, one entry per CDR3 protein. Here the sample spans roughly 1,500,000 distinct CDR3 sequences, roughly 35% being singletons. The gene calls are TRBV7-2 and TRBJ2-7, with D perhaps TRBD1 (6 bases). The DNA end favors TRBJ2-5, so the J call may be wrong. Sequenced sample: cord blood. This TCR derives from a newborn girl in good health. CDR3 region: CASSLWASRGQETQYF. CDR3 DNA sequence: TGTGCCAGCAGCTTATGGGCTTCGAGGGGGCAAGAGACCCAGTACTTC.